The sequence of this TCR beta chain was determined in a study of OX40 agonist ivuxolimab in advanced cancers. The study's findings and limits: Antigens targeted by the expanded peripheral T cells were not determined.

Profiled with immunoSEQ multiplex PCR; TCRdb holds only in-frame clones, not every one. The sample shows about 130,000 clones, approximately 90% of them seen only once. Comment on this clone: Its antigen is currently unknown.

CDR1 and CDR2 (germline): SGHTA, FQGNSA. Trimming stripped 3 bases from V and 8 bases from J, with 19 bases between. This CDR3 has 16 residues. The J gene is TRBJ1-4, the V gene TRBV7-2; D gene uncertain. This TCR was sampled from an adult with an advanced solid tumor such as melanoma, head and neck, liver or kidney cancer. The starting material was CD4+ or CD8+ T cells sorted from blood, obtained in a trial of the OX40 agonist ivuxolimab. As DNA, the CDR3 is TGTGCCAGCAGCTTGGGTTCAAACGCGCCGTTGGAAAAACTGTTTTTT. Protein sequence: CASSLGSNAPLEKLFF.